Below, 14 T cell receptor beta chains from the same sample are listed, as sequenced in a study of PD-1 blockade in classical Hodgkin lymphoma. Profiled with immunoSEQ multiplex PCR; TCRdb holds only in-frame clones, not every one. This sample has 30,000 to 45,000 clones; about 89% occur once, and the top ten carry roughly 9%. All trial patients relapsed after autologous stem cell transplantation. Sequences were derived from peripheral blood mononuclear cells (PBMCs), sampled at baseline. Receptors were obtained from a human donor with classical Hodgkin lymphoma.

V gene TRBV7-9 combines with J gene TRBJ2-7; tentative D call: TRBD2 (6 bases). Germline CDR1 and CDR2: SEHNR and FQNEAQ (reference sequence). Trimming took off 9 bases at V and 0 bases at J, with 18 bases between the two ends. This CDR3 has 15 residues. The CDR3 loop reads CARVGGPGVSYEQYF. CDR3 in DNA: TGTGCCAGGGTGGGGGGACCCGGGGTCTCCTACGAGCAGTACTTC.

This clone showed up just a few times. This chain links TRBV19 with TRBJ2-2, with 7 bases aligning to TRBD2. V shed 7 bases and J 3 bases; nucleotides not matched to a gene: 5. Germline V gene data show CDR1 as LNHDA and CDR2 as SQIVND (reference sequence). The CDR3 is made up of 14 amino acids. The CDR3 loop is CASKWGGHTGELFF. The CDR3 DNA reads TGTGCCAGTAAATGGGGGGGACACACCGGGGAGCTGTTTTTT.

A single count supports this clone. V and J are TRBV30 and TRBJ1-5; unclear D gene. V lost 0 bases, J lost 0 bases, and 3 bases lay in between. CDR1 and CDR2 from the germline V gene are GTSNPN and SVGIG (reference sequence). The CDR3 totals 13 residues. The CDR3 bases are TGTGCCTGGAGTGTACGTAGCAATCAGCCCCAGCATTTT. Translating gives CAWSVRSNQPQHF.

This clone showed up just once. The V and J genes are TRBV7-3 and TRBJ2-7; D is uncertain. The CDR3 extends over 15 amino acids. The V gene's germline CDR1 is SGHTA and CDR2 FQGTGA. V lost 1 base to trimming and J lost 9 bases, with 19 bases between them. The CDR3 loop is CASSLNPAAWSRQYF. The CDR3, as DNA: TGTGCCAGCAGCTTAAATCCGGCCGCTTGGAGTCGGCAGTACTTC.

The chain couples TRBV6-5 to TRBJ2-5, with 12 bases that match TRBD1. Germline V gene sequence: CDR1 MNHEY, CDR2 SVGAGI. V dropped 2 bases and J dropped 1; count of bases not matched to a gene: 2. The CDR3 covers 16 residues. DNA for the CDR3: TGTGCCAGCAGTTACCCGGGACAGGGGGCCCAAGAGACCCAGTACTTC. This gives the protein CASSYPGQGAQETQYF.

This chain links TRBV6-4 with TRBJ1-1, with a weak D call TRBD1 (6 bases). V lost 0 bases to trimming and J lost 6 bases, with 8 bases between them. The CDR3 has 13 amino acids. Germline-derived CDR1 and CDR2 are MRHNA and SNTAGT. CDR3 DNA sequence: TGTGCCAGCAGTGACTCCCCAGGGGCTGAAGCTTTCTTT. Its translation is CASSDSPGAEAFF.

This clone was seen more than once but under ten times. The chain employs TRBV7-8 and TRBJ2-5, with D perhaps assigned TRBD1 or TRBD2 (5 bases each). The CDR3 runs to 12 residues. The V gene lost 8 bases and the J gene lost 5 bases, with 12 bases spanning the gap. The germline V gene has CDR1 SGHVS and CDR2 FQNEAQ. The DNA for the CDR3 is TGTGCCAGCGGGGTTTGGGGGGAGACCCAGTACTTC. Residues: CASGVWGETQYF.

The J gene is TRBJ2-1, the V gene TRBV11-2, with TRBD2 matching over 12 bases. CDR1 and CDR2 from the germline V gene are SGHAT and FQNNGV. The CDR3 loop spans 15 amino acids. V lost 5 bases and J lost 6; bases outside the gene matches: 5. The CDR3 protein is CASSQGLAGSNEQFF. The CDR3 coding sequence is TGTGCCAGCAGCCAAGGACTAGCGGGAAGCAATGAGCAGTTCTTC.

This clone occurred once. V gene TRBV6-5 combines with J gene TRBJ1-2, with 7 bases that match TRBD1. With V trimmed by 0 bases and J by 5 bases, 6 bases remained unmatched. Germline V gene sequence: CDR1 MNHEY, CDR2 SVGAGI. This CDR3 has 15 amino acids. In DNA form, the CDR3 reads TGTGCCAGCAGTTACTCGAACAGGGGAGGGTATGGCTACACCTTC. Translated, it gives CASSYSNRGGYGYTF.

CDR3 coding DNA: TGTGCCAGCAGTTCTACCCCTCTAGCGGGAGGCGCCTACGAGCAGTACTTC. This gives the protein CASSSTPLAGGAYEQYF. The chain employs TRBV27 and TRBJ2-7; 11 nucleotides agree with TRBD2. The CDR3 has 17 amino acids. The germline V gene has CDR1 MNHEY and CDR2 SMNVEV (reference sequence). Trimming at V came to 4 bases and at J to 2 bases, leaving 10 bases not matched to a gene.

This chain connects TRBV30 to TRBJ2-7, with 9 positions matching TRBD1. Germline CDR1 GTSNPN, CDR2 SVGIG (reference sequence). Trimming removed 0 bases from V and 1 base from J; junction bases left unmatched: 7. The CDR3 loop spans 16 amino acids. Here the CDR3 DNA reads TGTGCCTGGAGTGTTCGAGTCGGACAGGGGTCCTACGAGCAGTACTTC. Translated: CAWSVRVGQGSYEQYF.

This chain links TRBV7-2 with TRBJ2-2; the match to TRBD1 covers 10 bases. From germline, CDR1 is SGHTA and CDR2 FQGNSA. With 1 base clipped from V and 6 bases from J, the junction kept 5 bases outside the gene matches. The CDR3 is made up of 16 amino acids. CDR3 residues: CASSLVTGGWAGELFF. The CDR3 coding sequence is TGTGCCAGCAGCTTAGTGACAGGGGGCTGGGCCGGGGAGCTGTTTTTT. The full variable domain, in which reference TRBV7-2 and TRBJ2-2 provide the parts outside the CDR3, is GAGVSQSPSNKVTEKGKDVELRCDPISGHTALYWYRQSLGQGLEFLIYFQGNSAPDKSGLPSDRFSAERTGGSVSTLTIQRTQQEDSAVYLCASSLVTGGWAGELFFGEGSRLTVL.

The chain employs TRBV6-6 and TRBJ1-1; 8 nucleotides agree with TRBD1. The CDR3 loop spans 12 amino acids. Germline CDR1 MNHNY, CDR2 SVGAGI (reference sequence). Trimming cost V 6 bases and J 7 bases; bases outside gene matches: 4. DNA of the CDR3: TGTGCCAGCAGCCCCGACAGGGGTGAAGCTTTCTTT. The encoded protein is CASSPDRGEAFF.

The rearrangement links TRBV6-5 to TRBJ1-1, with D tentatively TRBD1 (6 bases). Germline values: CDR1 MNHEY, CDR2 SVGAGI. The V end was cut by 6 bases, the J end by 1 base, with 9 bases between. This CDR3 contains 13 residues. This CDR3 reads CASRKQGNTEAFF. CDR3 in DNA: TGTGCCAGCAGGAAACAGGGGAACACTGAAGCTTTCTTT.